The rows below give T cell receptor beta chains drawn from one sample of a study of CD8 T cells in ankylosing spondylitis. TCRdb itself ran the 5' RACE reads through MiXCR, one entry per CDR3 protein. The sample shows nearly 250,000 distinct CDR3 sequences, roughly 32% of them seen only once. The sample consisted of blood, either unsorted or a sorted T cell fraction (not recorded which). All receptors derive from a male donor with ankylosing spondylitis or in good health (not recorded which). Each CDR3 is given with its conserved first and last residue. D genes are given only for firm matches. The size field is filled for only some rows; it gives once, few, many or a size class.

D gene	V gene	clone size	J gene	CDR3 protein	CDR3 DNA
NA	TRBV20-1	NA	TRBJ1-4	CSARDQDRGISNEKLFF	TGCAGTGCTAGAGATCAGGATCGGGGTATCTCTAATGAAAAACTGTTTTTT
TRBD1	TRBV20-1	NA	TRBJ1-3	CSAGDRGPSGNTIYF	TGCAGTGCTGGGGACAGGGGGCCGTCTGGAAACACCATATATTTT
NA	TRBV5-5	few	TRBJ2-1	CASSQMLNEQFF	TGTGCCAGCAGCCAAATGTTAAATGAGCAGTTCTTC
NA	TRBV29-1	few	TRBJ2-1	CRVSRGAHNEQFF	TGCAGGGTCTCTCGGGGGGCGCACAATGAGCAGTTCTTC
NA	TRBV6-5	NA	TRBJ2-1	CASSYSNPSRGDEQFF	TGTGCCAGCAGTTACTCGAATCCTTCTCGGGGAGATGAGCAGTTCTTC
TRBD1	TRBV20-1	few	TRBJ2-7	CSARWTGYEQYF	TGCAGTGCCAGATGGACAGGGTACGAGCAGTACTTC
TRBD2	TRBV7-8	NA	TRBJ2-3	CASSPFSGGSADTQYF	TGTGCCAGCAGCCCCTTTAGCGGGGGCAGTGCAGATACGCAGTATTTT
NA	TRBV12-3/TRBV12-4	NA	TRBJ2-5	CASSWTSQETQYF	TGTGCCAGCAGTTGGACATCCCAAGAGACCCAGTACTTC
TRBD1	TRBV6-1	NA	TRBJ2-5	CASSGGQGYETQYF	TGTGCCAGCAGTGGAGGACAGGGCTATGAGACCCAGTACTTC
NA	TRBV7-2	few	TRBJ1-1	CASSFGVTTEAFF	TGTGCCAGCAGCTTCGGGGTTACGACTGAAGCTTTCTTT
NA	TRBV6-6	NA	TRBJ2-3	CASTPFGRDTQYF	TGTGCCAGCACCCCTTTCGGTAGGGATACGCAGTATTTT
NA	TRBV6-5	few	TRBJ2-1	CASSYAGTEQFF	TGTGCCAGCAGTTACGCAGGGACTGAGCAGTTCTTC
NA	TRBV29-1	NA	TRBJ2-1	CSVDQGGAYNEQFF	TGCAGCGTTGACCAGGGGGGCGCCTACAATGAGCAGTTCTTC
NA	TRBV20-1	NA	TRBJ2-1	CSARDWVLNEQFF	TGCAGTGCTAGAGATTGGGTGCTCAATGAGCAGTTCTTC
NA	TRBV15	few	TRBJ1-5	CATSRDEGGQPQHF	TGTGCCACCAGCAGAGATGAGGGAGGTCAGCCCCAGCATTTT
NA	TRBV6-1	few	TRBJ2-1	CASSQMGNGNEQFF	TGTGCCAGCAGTCAGATGGGGAACGGGAATGAGCAGTTCTTC
TRBD2	TRBV20-1	NA	TRBJ2-5	CSAIPVAGGHRETQYF	TGCAGTGCTATTCCTGTAGCGGGGGGGCACCGGGAGACCCAGTACTTC
NA	TRBV5-1	few	TRBJ2-2	CASSINTGELFF	TGCGCCAGCAGCATTAACACCGGGGAGCTGTTTTTT
NA	TRBV11-2	NA	TRBJ2-5	CASSVGGLQETQYF	TGTGCCAGCAGTGTAGGGGGGTTACAAGAGACCCAGTACTTC
NA	TRBV7-2	NA	TRBJ2-3	CASSAPVLGTDTQYF	TGTGCCAGCAGCGCCCCGGTTCTGGGCACAGATACGCAGTATTTT
NA	TRBV4-1	NA	TRBJ2-3	CASSLRGAGALTDTQYF	TGCGCCAGCAGCCTTCGAGGTGCGGGGGCGCTCACAGATACGCAGTATTTT
NA	TRBV13	few	TRBJ2-1	CASSGRSSYNEQFF	TGTGCCAGCAGCGGGAGGAGCTCCTACAATGAGCAGTTCTTC
TRBD2	TRBV5-5	few	TRBJ2-3	CASSHLAGGSDTQYF	TGTGCCAGCAGTCATCTAGCGGGGGGTTCAGATACGCAGTATTTT
NA	TRBV5-1	NA	TRBJ2-3	CASSFGASTDTQYF	TGCGCCAGCAGCTTCGGGGCTAGCACAGATACGCAGTATTTT
TRBD2	TRBV6-5	NA	TRBJ2-2	CASSYGTSGVIFGELFF	TGTGCCAGCAGTTACGGGACTAGCGGGGTGATTTTCGGGGAGCTGTTTTTT
NA	TRBV9	NA	TRBJ1-4	CASSGQAATNEKLFF	TGTGCCAGCAGCGGACAGGCGGCAACTAATGAAAAACTGTTTTTT
NA	TRBV28	NA	TRBJ2-2	CASRPTGMGTGELFF	TGTGCCAGCAGACCTACAGGGATGGGCACCGGGGAGCTGTTTTTT
NA	TRBV20-1	few	TRBJ2-1	CSARAGFSEQFF	TGCAGTGCTAGAGCAGGGTTCAGCGAGCAGTTCTTC
TRBD1	TRBV29-1	many	TRBJ1-2	CSVTSGTEYGYTF	TGCAGCGTAACCTCCGGGACAGAATATGGCTACACCTTC
NA	TRBV29-1	few	TRBJ1-2	CSVHITGPNYGYTF	TGCAGCGTACACATCACCGGCCCAAACTATGGCTACACCTTC
NA	TRBV7-2	NA	TRBJ1-2	CASSTPGFGYTF	TGTGCCAGCAGCACCCCCGGGTTTGGCTACACCTTC
NA	TRBV20-1	NA	TRBJ2-7	CSASGETWSYEQYF	TGCAGTGCTTCAGGGGAGACTTGGTCCTACGAGCAGTACTTC
TRBD1	TRBV5-6	few	TRBJ2-1	CASSFYGGQGSRGEQFF	TGTGCCAGCAGCTTCTACGGGGGACAGGGCTCACGGGGTGAGCAGTTCTTC